This entry concerns a single T cell receptor (beta chain). The sequence runs out 3 residues before the end of the CDR3; the remainder is reconstructed from the germline J gene. Germline CDR1 and CDR2: LNHDA and SQIVND (reference sequence). CDR3 length: 17 amino acids. This record comes from a study of T cells in women clearing cervical HPV infection. Across the whole study: HLA type could not be excluded as a confounder.

Generated by immunoSEQ multiplex PCR, the TCRdb table keeps only in-frame clones and is missing some. This listing includes 25,000 to 35,000 clones. MY09/MY11 PCR detected cervical HPV DNA; dot-blot assigned genotypes. The sequence came from a woman between 18 and 75 years old with a cervical HPV16 infection that either progressed to CIN3+ or cleared (not recorded which). The sample consisted of blood buffy coat. V gene TRBV19 combines with J gene TRBJ2-3; 8 bases match TRBD1. The CDR3 is CASHIGIGTGRNQPQYF. The CDR3 DNA, read in part, is TGTGCCAGTCATATCGGGATCGGGACAGGTCGCAATCAGCCG.